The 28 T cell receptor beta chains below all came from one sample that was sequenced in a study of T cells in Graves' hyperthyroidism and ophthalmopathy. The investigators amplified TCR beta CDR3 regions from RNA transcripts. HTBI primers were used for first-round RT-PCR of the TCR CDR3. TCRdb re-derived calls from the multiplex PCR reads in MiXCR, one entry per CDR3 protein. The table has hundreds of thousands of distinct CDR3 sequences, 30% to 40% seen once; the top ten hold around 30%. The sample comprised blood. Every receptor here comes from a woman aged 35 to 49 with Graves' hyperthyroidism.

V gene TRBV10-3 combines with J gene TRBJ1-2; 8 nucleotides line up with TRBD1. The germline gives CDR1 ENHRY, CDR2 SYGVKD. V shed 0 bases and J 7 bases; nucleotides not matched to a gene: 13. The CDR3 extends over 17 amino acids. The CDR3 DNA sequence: TGTGCCATCAGTGAGTCGGGTCCGGGGCAGGGGGCGCGTGGCTACACCTTC. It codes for CAISESGPGQGARGYTF.

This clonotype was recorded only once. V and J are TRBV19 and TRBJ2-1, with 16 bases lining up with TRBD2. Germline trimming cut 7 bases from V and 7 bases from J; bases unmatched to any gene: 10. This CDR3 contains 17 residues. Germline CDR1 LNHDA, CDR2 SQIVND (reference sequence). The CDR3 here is CASTGTSGGAPANEQFF. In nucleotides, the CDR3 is TGTGCCAGTACCGGGACTAGCGGGGGGGCCCCTGCGAATGAGCAGTTCTTC.

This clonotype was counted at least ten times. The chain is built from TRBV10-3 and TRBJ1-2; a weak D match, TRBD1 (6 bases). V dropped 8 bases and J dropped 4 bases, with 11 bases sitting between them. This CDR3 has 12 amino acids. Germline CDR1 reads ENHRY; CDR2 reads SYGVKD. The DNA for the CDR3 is TGTGCCATCGATGAGACAGGCTATGGCTACACCTTC. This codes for CAIDETGYGYTF.

The chain's CDR3 is CACLPNYGYTF. DNA for the CDR3: TGTGCCTGCCTCCCTAACTATGGCTACACCTTC. The rearrangement links TRBV2 to TRBJ1-2; D unresolved. The CDR3 covers 11 residues. The germline V gene encodes CDR1 SNHLY and CDR2 FYNNEI. Deletions cut 11 bases from V and 0 bases from J, with 7 bases between.

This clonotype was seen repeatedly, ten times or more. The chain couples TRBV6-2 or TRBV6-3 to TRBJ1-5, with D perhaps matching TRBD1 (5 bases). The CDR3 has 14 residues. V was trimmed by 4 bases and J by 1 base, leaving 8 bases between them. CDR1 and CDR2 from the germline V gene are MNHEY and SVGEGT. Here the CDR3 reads CASSSRQSNQPQHF. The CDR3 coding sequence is TGTGCCAGCAGTTCAAGACAGAGCAATCAGCCCCAGCATTTT.

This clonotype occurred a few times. In DNA, the CDR3 is TGTGCCAGCAGCTTAGCGCCCGGGACTAGCCTAATCTACGAGCAGTACTTC. As protein: CASSLAPGTSLIYEQYF. V and J are TRBV7-8 and TRBJ2-7; TRBD2 agrees at 9 bases. Looked up from germline, CDR1 is SGHVS and CDR2 is FQNEAQ. This CDR3 contains 17 residues. Unmatched junction bases numbered 9, after V lost 0 bases and J lost 3 bases.

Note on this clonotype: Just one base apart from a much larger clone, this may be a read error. The CDR3 reads CSVVGWTSASQETQYF. In nucleotides, the CDR3 is TGCAGCGTTGTTGGCTGGACTAGCGCTTCCCAAGAGACCCAGTACTTC. The genes are TRBV29-1 and TRBJ2-5; TRBD2 aligns across 9 bases. Per germline, CDR1 SQVTM and CDR2 ANQGSEA. V was clipped by 4 bases and J by 1 base; unmatched bases: 10. This CDR3 has 16 amino acids.

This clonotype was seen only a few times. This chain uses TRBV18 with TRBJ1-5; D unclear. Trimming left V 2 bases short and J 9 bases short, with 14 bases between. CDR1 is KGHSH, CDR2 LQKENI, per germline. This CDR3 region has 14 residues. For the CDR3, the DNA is TGTGCCAGCTCACCAACGACGGTTATTGGGCCCCAGCATTTT. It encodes CASSPTTVIGPQHF.

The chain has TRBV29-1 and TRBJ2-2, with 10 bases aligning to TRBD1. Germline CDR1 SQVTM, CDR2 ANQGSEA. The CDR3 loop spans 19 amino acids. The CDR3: CASSQEGTGDLLITGELFF. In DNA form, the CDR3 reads TGCGCCAGCAGCCAAGAGGGGACAGGGGACTTGTTGATCACCGGGGAGCTGTTTTTT.

CDR3 sequence reads: CASIGQSYSGNTIYF. Here the CDR3 DNA reads TGTGCCAGCATCGGACAGTCCTACTCTGGAAACACCATATATTTT. The genes are TRBV6-5 and TRBJ1-3; D perhaps matches TRBD1 (6 bases). CDR3 length: 15 amino acids. CDR1 and CDR2 (germline): MNHEY, SVGAGI. V lost 7 bases to trimming and J lost 0 bases, with 13 bases between them.

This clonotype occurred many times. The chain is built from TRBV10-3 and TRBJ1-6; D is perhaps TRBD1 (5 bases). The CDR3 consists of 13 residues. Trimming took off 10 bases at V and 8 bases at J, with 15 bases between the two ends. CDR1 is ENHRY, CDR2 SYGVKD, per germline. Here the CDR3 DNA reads TGTGCCACCCAAAACAGGCCGGATTCACCCCTCCACTTT. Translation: CATQNRPDSPLHF.

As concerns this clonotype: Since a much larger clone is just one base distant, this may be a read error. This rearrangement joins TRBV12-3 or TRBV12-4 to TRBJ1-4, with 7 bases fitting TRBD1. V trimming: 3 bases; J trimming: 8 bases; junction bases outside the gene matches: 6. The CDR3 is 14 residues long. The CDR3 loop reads CASSFVTGHEKLFF. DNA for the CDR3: TGTGCCAGCAGTTTCGTGACAGGGCACGAAAAACTGTTTTTT.

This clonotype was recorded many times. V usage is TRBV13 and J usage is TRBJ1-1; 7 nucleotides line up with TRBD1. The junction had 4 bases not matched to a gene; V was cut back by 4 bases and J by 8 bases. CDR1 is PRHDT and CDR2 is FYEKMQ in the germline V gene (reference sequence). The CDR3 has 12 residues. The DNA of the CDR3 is TGTGCCAGCAGCTCGGGGACAGAAGAAGCTTTCTTT. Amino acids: CASSSGTEEAFF. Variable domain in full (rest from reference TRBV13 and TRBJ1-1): AAGVIQSPRHLIKEKRETATLKCYPIPRHDTVYWYQQGPGQDPQFLISFYEKMQSDKGSIPDRFSAQQFSDYHSELNMSSLELGDSALYFCASSSGTEEAFFGQGTRLTVV.

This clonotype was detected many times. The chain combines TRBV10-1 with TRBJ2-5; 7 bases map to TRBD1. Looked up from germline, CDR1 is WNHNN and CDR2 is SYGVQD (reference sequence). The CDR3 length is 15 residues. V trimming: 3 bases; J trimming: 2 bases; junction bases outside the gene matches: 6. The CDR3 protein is CASSDHRDSQETQYF. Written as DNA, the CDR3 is TGCGCCAGCAGTGATCACCGGGACAGTCAAGAGACCCAGTACTTC.

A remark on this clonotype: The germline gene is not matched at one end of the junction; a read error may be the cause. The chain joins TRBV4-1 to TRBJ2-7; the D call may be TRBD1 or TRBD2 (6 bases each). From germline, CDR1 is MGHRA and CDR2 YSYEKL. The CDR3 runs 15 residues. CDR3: CASSQDGGDPYEQYF. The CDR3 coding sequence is TGTGCCAGCAGCCAAGACGGGGGCGACCCCTACGAGCAGTACTTC.

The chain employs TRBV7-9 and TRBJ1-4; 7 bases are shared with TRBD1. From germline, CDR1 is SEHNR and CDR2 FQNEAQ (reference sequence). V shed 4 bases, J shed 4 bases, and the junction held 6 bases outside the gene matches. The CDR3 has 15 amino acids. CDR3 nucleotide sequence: TGTGCCAGCAGCTCACCACAGGGGTATAATGAAAAACTGTTTTTT. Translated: CASSSPQGYNEKLFF.

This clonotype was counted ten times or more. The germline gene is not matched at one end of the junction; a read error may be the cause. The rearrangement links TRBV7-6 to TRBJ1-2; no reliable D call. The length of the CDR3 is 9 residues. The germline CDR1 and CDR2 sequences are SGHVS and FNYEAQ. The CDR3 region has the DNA TGTGCCAGCAGTTTAGAACCCCTCTTC. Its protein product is CASSLEPLF. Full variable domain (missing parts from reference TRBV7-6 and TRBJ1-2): GAGVSQSPRYKVTKRGQDVALRCDPISGHVSLYWYRQALGQGPEFLTYFNYEAQQDKSGLPNDRFSAERPEGSISTLTIQRTEQRDSAMYRCASSLEPLFGSGTRLTVV.

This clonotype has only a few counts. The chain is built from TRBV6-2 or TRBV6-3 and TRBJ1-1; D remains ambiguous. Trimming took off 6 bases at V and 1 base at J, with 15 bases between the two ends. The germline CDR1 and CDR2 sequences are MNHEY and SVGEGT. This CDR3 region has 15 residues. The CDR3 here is CASRLDNTGNTEAFF. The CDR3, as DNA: TGTGCCAGCAGACTCGACAACACCGGGAACACTGAAGCTTTCTTT.

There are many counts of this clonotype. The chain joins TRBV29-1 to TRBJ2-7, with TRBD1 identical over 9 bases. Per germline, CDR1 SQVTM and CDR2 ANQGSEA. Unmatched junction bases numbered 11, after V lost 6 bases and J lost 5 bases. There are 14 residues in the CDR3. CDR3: CSVAPGQGFHEQYF. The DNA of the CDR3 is TGCAGCGTGGCCCCCGGACAGGGGTTCCACGAGCAGTACTTC.

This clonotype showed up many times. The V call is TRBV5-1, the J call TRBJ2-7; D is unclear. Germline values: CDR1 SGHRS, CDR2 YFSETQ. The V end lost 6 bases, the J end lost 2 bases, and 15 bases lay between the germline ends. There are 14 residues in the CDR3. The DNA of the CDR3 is TGCGCCAGCACCTCGCCCGGCGATACCTACGAGCAGTACTTC. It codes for CASTSPGDTYEQYF.

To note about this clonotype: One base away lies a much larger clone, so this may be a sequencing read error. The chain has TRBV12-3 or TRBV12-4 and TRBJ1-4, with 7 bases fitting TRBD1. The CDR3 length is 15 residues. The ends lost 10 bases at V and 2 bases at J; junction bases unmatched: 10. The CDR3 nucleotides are TGTGCCAACAGCCCACAGGGGAGGACTAATGAAAAACTGTTTTTT. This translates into CANSPQGRTNEKLFF.

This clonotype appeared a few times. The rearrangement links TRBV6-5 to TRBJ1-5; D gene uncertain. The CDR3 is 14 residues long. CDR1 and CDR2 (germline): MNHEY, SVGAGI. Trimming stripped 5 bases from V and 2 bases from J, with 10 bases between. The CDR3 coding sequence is TGTGCCAGCAGTCTGTTCTACGGCAATCAGCCCCAGCATTTT. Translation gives CASSLFYGNQPQHF.

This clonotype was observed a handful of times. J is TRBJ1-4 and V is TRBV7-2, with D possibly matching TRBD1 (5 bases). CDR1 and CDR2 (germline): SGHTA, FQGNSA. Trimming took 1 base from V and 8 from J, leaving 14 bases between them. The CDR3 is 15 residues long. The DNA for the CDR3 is TGTGCCAGCAGCTTAGAGGGGATGATTTGGGAAAAACTGTTTTTT. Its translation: CASSLEGMIWEKLFF.

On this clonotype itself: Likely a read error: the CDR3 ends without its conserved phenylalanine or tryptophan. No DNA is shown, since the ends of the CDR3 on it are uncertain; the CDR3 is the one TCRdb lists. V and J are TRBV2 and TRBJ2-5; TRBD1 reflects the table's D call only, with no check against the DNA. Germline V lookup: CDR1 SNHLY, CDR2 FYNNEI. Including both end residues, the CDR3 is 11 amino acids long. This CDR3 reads CASSPRGDSYT.

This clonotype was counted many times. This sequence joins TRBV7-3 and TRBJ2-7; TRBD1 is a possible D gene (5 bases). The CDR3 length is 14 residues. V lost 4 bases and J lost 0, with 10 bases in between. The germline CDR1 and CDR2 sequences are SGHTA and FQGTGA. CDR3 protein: CASSYDRDSYEQYF. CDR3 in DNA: TGTGCCAGCAGCTACGACAGAGACTCCTACGAGCAGTACTTC.

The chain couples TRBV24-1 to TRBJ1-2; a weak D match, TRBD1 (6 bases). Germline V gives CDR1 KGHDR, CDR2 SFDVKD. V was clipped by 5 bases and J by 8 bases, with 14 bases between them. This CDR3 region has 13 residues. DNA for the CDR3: TGTGCCACCAGTGCCCAGGGGCAACCGGGCTACACCTTC. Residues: CATSAQGQPGYTF.

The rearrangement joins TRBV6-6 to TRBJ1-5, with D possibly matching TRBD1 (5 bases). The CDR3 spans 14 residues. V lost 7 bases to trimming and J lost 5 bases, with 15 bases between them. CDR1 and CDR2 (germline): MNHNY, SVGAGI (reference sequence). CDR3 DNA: TGTGCCAGCACCCCGGGGGAGGGGTATCAGCCCCAGCATTTT. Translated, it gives CASTPGEGYQPQHF.

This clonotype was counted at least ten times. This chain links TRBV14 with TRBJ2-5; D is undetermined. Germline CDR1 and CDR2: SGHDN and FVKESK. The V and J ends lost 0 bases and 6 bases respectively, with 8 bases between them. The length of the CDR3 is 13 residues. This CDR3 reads CASSQEFVQTQYF. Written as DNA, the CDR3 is TGTGCCAGCAGCCAAGAGTTCGTTCAGACCCAGTACTTC.